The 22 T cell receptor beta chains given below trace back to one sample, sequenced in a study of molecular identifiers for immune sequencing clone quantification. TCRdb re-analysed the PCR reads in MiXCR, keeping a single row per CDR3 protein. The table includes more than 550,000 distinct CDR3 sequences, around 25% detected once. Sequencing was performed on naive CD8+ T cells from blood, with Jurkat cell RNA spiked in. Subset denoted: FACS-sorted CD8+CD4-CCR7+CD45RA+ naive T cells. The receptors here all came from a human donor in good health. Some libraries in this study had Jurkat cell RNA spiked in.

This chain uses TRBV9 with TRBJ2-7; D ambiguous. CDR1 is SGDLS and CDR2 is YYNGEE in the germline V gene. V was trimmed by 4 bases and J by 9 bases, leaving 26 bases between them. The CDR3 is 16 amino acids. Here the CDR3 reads CASSPRTQAQRSGQYF. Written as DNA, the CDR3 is TGTGCCAGCAGCCCTCGGACCCAGGCGCAGAGATCGGGGCAGTACTTC. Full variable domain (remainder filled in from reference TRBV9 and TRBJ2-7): DSGVTQTPKHLITATGQRVTLRCSPRSGDLSVYWYQQSLDQGLQFLIQYYNGEERAKGNILERFSAQQFPDLHSELNLSSLELGDSALYFCASSPRTQAQRSGQYFGPGTRLTVT.

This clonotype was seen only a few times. The CDR3 reads CASSLVTRGNEQFF. The CDR3 DNA reads TGCGCCAGCAGCTTGGTAACTAGAGGGAATGAGCAGTTCTTC. This sequence joins TRBV5-1 and TRBJ2-1; perhaps TRBD2 as D (5 bases). The length of the CDR3 is 14 residues. Trimming stripped 0 bases from V and 7 bases from J, with 11 bases between. Germline V gene sequence: CDR1 SGHRS, CDR2 YFSETQ.

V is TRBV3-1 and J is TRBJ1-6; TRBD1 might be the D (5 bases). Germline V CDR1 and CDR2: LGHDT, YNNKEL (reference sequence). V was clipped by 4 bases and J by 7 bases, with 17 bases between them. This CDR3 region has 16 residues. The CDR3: CASSPSAGTWNSPLHF. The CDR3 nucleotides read TGTGCCAGCAGCCCGTCCGCCGGGACGTGGAATTCACCCCTCCACTTT. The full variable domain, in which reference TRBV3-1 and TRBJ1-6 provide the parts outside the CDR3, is DTAVSQTPKYLVTQMGNDKSIKCEQNLGHDTMYWYKQDSKKFLKIMFSYNNKELIINETVPNRFSPKSPDKAHLNLHINSLELGDSAVYFCASSPSAGTWNSPLHFGNGTRLTVT.

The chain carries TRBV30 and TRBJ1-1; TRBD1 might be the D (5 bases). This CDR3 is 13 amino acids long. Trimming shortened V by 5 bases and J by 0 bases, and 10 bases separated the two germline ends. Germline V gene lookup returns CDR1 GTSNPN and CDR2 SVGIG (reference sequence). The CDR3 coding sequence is TGTGCCTGGGCGGACAACTTGAACACTGAAGCTTTCTTT. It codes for CAWADNLNTEAFF.

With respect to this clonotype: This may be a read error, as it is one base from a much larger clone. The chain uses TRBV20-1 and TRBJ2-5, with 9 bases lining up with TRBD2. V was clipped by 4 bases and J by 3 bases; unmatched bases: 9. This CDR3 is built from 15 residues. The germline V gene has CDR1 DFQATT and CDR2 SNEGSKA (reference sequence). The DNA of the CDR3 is TGCAGTGCTAATCTCGGGGCTAGCGGGGAAGAGACCCAGTACTTC. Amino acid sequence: CSANLGASGEETQYF.

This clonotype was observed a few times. The CDR3 nucleotides read TGTGCCAGCAGTCCACTAGCGGGAGGGCCGGACGGGGAGCTGTTTTTT. This gives the protein CASSPLAGGPDGELFF. J is TRBJ2-2 and V is TRBV12-3 or TRBV12-4; 13 nucleotides line up with TRBD2. Trimming took 5 bases from V and 7 from J; bases not matched to a gene: 7. The CDR3 has 16 amino acids.

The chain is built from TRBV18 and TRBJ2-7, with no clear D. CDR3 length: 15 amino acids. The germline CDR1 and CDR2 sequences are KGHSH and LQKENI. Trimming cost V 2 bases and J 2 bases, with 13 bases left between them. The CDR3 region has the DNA TGTGCCAGCTCACCAATGTCGGGTTCAACCTACGAGCAGTACTTC. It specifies CASSPMSGSTYEQYF.

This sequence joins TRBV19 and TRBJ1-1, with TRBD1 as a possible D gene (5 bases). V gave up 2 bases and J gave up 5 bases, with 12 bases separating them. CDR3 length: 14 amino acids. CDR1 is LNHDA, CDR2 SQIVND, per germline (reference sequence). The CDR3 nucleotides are TGTGCCAGTAGTATAAGTCAGGGATTTACTGAAGCTTTCTTT. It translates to CASSISQGFTEAFF.

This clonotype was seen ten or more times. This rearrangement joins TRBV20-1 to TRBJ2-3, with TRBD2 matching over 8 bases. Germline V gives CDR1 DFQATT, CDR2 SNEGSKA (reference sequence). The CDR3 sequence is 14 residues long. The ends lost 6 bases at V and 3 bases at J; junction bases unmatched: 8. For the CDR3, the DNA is TGCAGTGCAAAACTAGCGGCACCGACAGATACGCAGTATTTT. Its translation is CSAKLAAPTDTQYF.

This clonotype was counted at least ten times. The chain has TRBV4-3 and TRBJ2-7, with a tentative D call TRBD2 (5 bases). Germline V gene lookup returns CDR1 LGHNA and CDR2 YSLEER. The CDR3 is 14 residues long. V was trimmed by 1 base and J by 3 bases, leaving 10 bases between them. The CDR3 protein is CASSQGTGNYEQYF. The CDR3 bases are TGCGCCAGCAGCCAAGGGACTGGAAACTACGAGCAGTACTTC.

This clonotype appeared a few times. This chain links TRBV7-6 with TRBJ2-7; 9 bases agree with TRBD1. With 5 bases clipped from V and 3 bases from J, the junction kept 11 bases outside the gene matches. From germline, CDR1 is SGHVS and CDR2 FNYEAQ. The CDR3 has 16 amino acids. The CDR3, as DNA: TGTGCCAGCAGCGTGTCACCGGGACAGGGAATCTACGAGCAGTACTTC. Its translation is CASSVSPGQGIYEQYF.

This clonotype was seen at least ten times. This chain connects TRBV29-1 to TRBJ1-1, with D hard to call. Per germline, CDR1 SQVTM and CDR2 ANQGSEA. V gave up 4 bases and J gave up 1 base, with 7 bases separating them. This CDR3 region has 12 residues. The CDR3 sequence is CSVVGPNTEAFF. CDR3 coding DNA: TGCAGCGTTGTAGGGCCGAACACTGAAGCTTTCTTT.

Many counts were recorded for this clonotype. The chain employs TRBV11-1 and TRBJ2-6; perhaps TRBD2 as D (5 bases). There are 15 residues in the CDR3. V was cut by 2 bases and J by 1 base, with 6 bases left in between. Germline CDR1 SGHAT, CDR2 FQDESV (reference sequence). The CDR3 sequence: CASSLRRSGANVLTF. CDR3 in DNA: TGTGCCAGCAGCTTAAGGAGGTCTGGGGCCAACGTCCTGACTTTC.

CDR3 in amino acids: CASSYSRGDTGELFF. The CDR3 bases are TGTGCCAGCAGTTACTCGAGGGGGGACACCGGGGAGCTGTTTTTT. This sequence joins TRBV6-6 and TRBJ2-2; D could derive from TRBD1 or TRBD2 (6 bases each). The CDR3 has 15 residues. Trimming took off 0 bases at V and 3 bases at J, with 8 bases between the two ends. The germline V gene encodes CDR1 MNHNY and CDR2 SVGAGI (reference sequence).

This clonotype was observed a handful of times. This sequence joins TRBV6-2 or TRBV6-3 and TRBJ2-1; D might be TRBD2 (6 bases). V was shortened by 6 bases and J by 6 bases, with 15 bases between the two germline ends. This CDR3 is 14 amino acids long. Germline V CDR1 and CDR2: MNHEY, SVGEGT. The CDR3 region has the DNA TGTGCCAGCAGCCACCGAGGGACTGCCAATGAGCAGTTCTTC. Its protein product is CASSHRGTANEQFF.

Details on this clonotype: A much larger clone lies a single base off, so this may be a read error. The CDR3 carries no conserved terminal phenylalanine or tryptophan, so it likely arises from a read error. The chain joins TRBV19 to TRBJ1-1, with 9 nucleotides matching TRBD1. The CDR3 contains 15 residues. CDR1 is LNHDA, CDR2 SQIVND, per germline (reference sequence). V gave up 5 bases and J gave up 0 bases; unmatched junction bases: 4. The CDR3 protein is CASSARQGVNTEAFY. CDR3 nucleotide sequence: TGTGCCAGTAGTGCCCGACAGGGGGTGAACACTGAAGCTTTCTAT.

CDR3 residues: CASSLGLGGDEQFF. In nucleotides, the CDR3 is TGTGCCAGCAGTTTGGGTCTCGGCGGGGATGAGCAGTTCTTC. The chain couples TRBV27 to TRBJ2-1; possible D gene TRBD2, 6 bases. Trimming took 3 bases from V and 8 from J, leaving 14 bases between them. Germline V gene lookup returns CDR1 MNHEY and CDR2 SMNVEV (reference sequence). The CDR3 runs 14 residues.

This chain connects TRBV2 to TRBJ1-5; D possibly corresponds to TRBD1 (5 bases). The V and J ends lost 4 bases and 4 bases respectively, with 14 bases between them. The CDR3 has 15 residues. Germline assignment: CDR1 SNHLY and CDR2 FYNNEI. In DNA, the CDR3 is TGTGCCAGCAGTGGGGGATTGGGGGGAAATCAGCCCCAGCATTTT. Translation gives CASSGGLGGNQPQHF.

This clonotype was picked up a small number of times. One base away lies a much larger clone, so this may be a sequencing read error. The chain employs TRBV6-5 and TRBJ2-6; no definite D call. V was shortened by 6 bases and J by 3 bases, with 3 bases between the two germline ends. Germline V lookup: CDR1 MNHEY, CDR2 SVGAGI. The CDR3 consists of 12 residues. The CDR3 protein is CASRVGANVLTF. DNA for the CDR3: TGTGCCAGCAGGGTTGGGGCCAACGTCCTGACTTTC.

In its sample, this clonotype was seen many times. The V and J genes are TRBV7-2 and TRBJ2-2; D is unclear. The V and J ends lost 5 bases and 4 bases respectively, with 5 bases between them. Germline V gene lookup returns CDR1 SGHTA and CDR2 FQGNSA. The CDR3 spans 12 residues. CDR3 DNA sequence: TGTGCCAGCAGCCCGATCACCGGGGAGCTGTTTTTT. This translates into CASSPITGELFF.

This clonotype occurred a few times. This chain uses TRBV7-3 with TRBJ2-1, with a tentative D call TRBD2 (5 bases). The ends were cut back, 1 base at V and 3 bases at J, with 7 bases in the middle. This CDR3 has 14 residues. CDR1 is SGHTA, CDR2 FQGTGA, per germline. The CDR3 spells CASSLNGDYNEQFF. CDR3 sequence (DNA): TGTGCCAGCAGCTTAAACGGGGACTACAATGAGCAGTTCTTC.

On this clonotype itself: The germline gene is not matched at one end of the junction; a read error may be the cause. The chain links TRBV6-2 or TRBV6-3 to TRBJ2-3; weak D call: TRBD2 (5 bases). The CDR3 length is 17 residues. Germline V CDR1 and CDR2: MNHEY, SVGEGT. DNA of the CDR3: TGTGCCAGCAGTTCCACCGTAGGTGTTAGCGAAACAGATATGCAGTATTTT. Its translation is CASSSTVGVSETDMQYF.